This T cell receptor (beta chain) was retrieved from a study of tumor-infiltrating lymphocytes in primary liver carcinoma. This clonotype was observed many times. The input was 500 ng total RNA; TCR beta cDNA was made from it with a constant-region primer. What produced the TCR beta libraries was three nested multiplex PCR rounds using slightly modified ARM-PCR. TCRdb reprocessed the multiplex PCR reads via MiXCR and lists one record per CDR3 protein. The data contain 100,000 to 150,000 distinct CDR3 sequences, 50% to 65% of them singletons. Both RNA and DNA were isolated together from about 21-30 mg of bulk tissue that had not been sorted. Subjects presented with primary liver carcinoma managed by surgical resection. The clonotype comes from a woman aged 60-75 years with primary liver carcinoma and hepatitis B virus infection. Source material: liver tumor tissue from sampling region 1. Subset reported: tumor region T1, superior pole.

The CDR3 DNA follows: TGTGCCAGCAGCGCGAACCGGGGGGCCGATACGCAGTATTTT. Translating gives CASSANRGADTQYF. The J gene is TRBJ2-3, the V gene TRBV11-2, with a possible D match to TRBD2 (7 bases). The CDR3 contains 14 residues. CDR1 and CDR2 from the germline V gene are SGHAT and FQNNGV. V dropped 5 bases and J dropped 6 bases, with 15 bases sitting between them. The full variable domain, its missing parts supplied by reference TRBV11-2 and TRBJ2-3, is EAGVAQSPRYKIIEKRQSVAFWCNPISGHATLYWYQQILGQGPKLLIQFQNNGVVDDSQLPKDRFSAERLKGVDSTLKIQPAKLEDSAVYLCASSANRGADTQYFGPGTRLTVL.